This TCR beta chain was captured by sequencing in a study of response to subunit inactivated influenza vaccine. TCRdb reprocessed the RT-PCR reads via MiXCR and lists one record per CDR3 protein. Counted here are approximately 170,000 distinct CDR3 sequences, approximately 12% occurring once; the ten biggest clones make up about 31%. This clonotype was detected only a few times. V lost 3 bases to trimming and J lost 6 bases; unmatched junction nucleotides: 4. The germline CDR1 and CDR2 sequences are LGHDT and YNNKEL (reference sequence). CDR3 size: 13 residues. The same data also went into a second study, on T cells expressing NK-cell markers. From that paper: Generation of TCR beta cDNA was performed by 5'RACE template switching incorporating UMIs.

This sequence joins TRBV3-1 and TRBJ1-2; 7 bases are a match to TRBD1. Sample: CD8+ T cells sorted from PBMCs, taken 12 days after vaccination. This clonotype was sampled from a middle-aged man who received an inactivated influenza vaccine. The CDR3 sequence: CASSQGDSHGYTF. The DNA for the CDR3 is TGTGCCAGCAGCCAGGGGGACAGTCATGGCTACACCTTC.